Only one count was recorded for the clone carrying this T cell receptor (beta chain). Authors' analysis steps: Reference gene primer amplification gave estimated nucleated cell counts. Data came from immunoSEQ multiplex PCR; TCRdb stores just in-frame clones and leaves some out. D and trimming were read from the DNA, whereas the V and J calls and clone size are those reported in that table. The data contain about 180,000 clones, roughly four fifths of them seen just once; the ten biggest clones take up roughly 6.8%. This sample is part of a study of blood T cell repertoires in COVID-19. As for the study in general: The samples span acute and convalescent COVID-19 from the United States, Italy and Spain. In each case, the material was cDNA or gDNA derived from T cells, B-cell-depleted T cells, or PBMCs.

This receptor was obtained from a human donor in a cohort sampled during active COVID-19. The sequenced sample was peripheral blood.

CDR3 sequence: CASSSITGFSYEQYF. The DNA for the CDR3 is TGTGCCAGCAGCTCCATTACAGGGTTCTCCTACGAGCAGTACTTC. The rearrangement joins TRBV5-6 to TRBJ2-7, with a weak D call TRBD1 (6 bases). V was shortened by 3 bases and J by 0 bases, with 13 bases between the two germline ends. The CDR3 contains 15 residues. Germline-derived CDR1 and CDR2 are SGHDT and YYEEEE.